Given below is one T cell receptor (beta chain) in context. These data are taken from a study of blood T cell repertoires in COVID-19. As for the study in general: Both acute and convalescent COVID-19 samples were obtained from the United States, Italy and Spain. Sources were T cells, B-cell-depleted T cells, or PBMCs; the material itself was cDNA or gDNA.

Trimming shortened V by 0 bases and J by 8 bases, and 10 bases separated the two germline ends. From germline, CDR1 is LGHNT and CDR2 FRNRAP. The CDR3 spans 13 residues. In the original workflow: Amplification from reference gene primers served as the basis for estimated nucleated cell counts. Produced via immunoSEQ multiplex PCR; TCRdb's table is partial and in-frame only. That table is the source of V, J and clone size, and D and trimming were worked out from the DNA. The sample has about 180,000 clones, about four fifths seen once. This clonotype was obtained from a man aged 65 to 79 with active or convalescent COVID-19. V usage is TRBV12-5 and J usage is TRBJ1-2; the D gene is possibly TRBD1 (6 bases). Source material: peripheral blood. In nucleotides, the CDR3 is TGTGCTAGTGGTTTGGTACCAGGGGACGGCTACACCTTC. The encoded protein is CASGLVPGDGYTF.